This passage covers 24 T cell receptor beta chains from one sample sequenced in a study of CD8 T cells in Susac syndrome. RNA, at roughly 0.45 to 1 ug, was reverse transcribed with random hexamers. TCRdb re-called the immunoSEQ multiplex PCR reads with MiXCR, one entry per CDR3 protein. Among 150,000 to 200,000 distinct CDR3 sequences listed, approximately 94% were seen once. What was sequenced was CD4+ T cells from PBMCs. These TCRs come from a human donor with multiple sclerosis.

The J gene is TRBJ2-2, the V gene TRBV6-2 or TRBV6-3; D unclear. The CDR3 has 14 amino acids. With 2 bases removed from V and 4 bases from J, the gap between germline ends came to 8 bases. Germline-derived CDR1 and CDR2 are MNHEY and SVGEGT. The CDR3 region has the DNA TGTGCCAGCAGTTACCCTTCGGTCACCGGGGAGCTGTTTTTT. This gives the protein CASSYPSVTGELFF.

V usage is TRBV28 and J usage is TRBJ2-5, with D maybe TRBD2 (6 bases). The V gene's germline CDR1 is MDHEN and CDR2 SYDVKM. V dropped 4 bases and J dropped 3 bases, with 15 bases sitting between them. The CDR3 runs 15 residues. CDR3 nucleotides: TGTGCCAGCAGTTCTAGGGTCCGCGGGAAAGAGACCCAGTACTTC. This gives the protein CASSSRVRGKETQYF.

The gene calls are TRBV14 and TRBJ2-1; 11 bases are a match to TRBD2. Trimming cost V 7 bases and J 10 bases; bases outside gene matches: 3. Germline CDR1 reads SGHDN; CDR2 reads FVKESK. The CDR3 sequence is 12 residues long. In DNA form, the CDR3 reads TGTGCCAGCAAGGCTAGCGGGAGGGAGCAGTTCTTC. Its protein is CASKASGREQFF.

In its sample, this clonotype was seen once. The chain carries TRBV27 and TRBJ1-3; 9 nucleotides match TRBD1. Germline V gene data show CDR1 as MNHEY and CDR2 as SMNVEV (reference sequence). V was pared by 6 bases and J by 2 bases, with 8 bases of the junction left unmatched. The CDR3 covers 16 residues. The CDR3 bases are TGTGCCAGCAGCCTAAACAGGGGGCCCCCTGGAAACACCATATATTTT. Its protein is CASSLNRGPPGNTIYF.

V gene TRBV20-1 combines with J gene TRBJ1-2, with a possible D match to TRBD1 (6 bases). Germline V gene sequence: CDR1 DFQATT, CDR2 SNEGSKA (reference sequence). This CDR3 is built from 17 residues. Trimming stripped 0 bases from V and 5 bases from J, with 22 bases between. CDR3 sequence reads: CSARDAPGGRGTYGYTF. CDR3 DNA: TGCAGTGCTAGAGATGCCCCGGGGGGGAGGGGGACATATGGCTACACCTTC.

About this clonotype: One end of the junction fails to match germline, which may point to a read error. The chain couples TRBV20-1 to TRBJ2-7, with 8 positions matching TRBD1. The germline V gene has CDR1 DFQATT and CDR2 SNEGSKA (reference sequence). The CDR3 length is 14 residues. In DNA form, the CDR3 reads TGCAGTGCTAGAGATCCCGGACAGGGAAACGCAAGGGCATTC. It translates to CSARDPGQGNARAF.

In this sample, this clonotype turned up once. The rearrangement links TRBV4-2 to TRBJ2-7; D perhaps matches TRBD1 (5 bases). Deletions cut 7 bases from V and 1 base from J, with 14 bases between. Germline lookup yields CDR1 LGHNA and CDR2 YNFKEQ. CDR3 size: 14 residues. CDR3 nucleotide sequence: TGTGCCAGCACCCCTGAGACAGCATCCTACGAGCAGTACTTC. Translated: CASTPETASYEQYF.

The chain recombines TRBV6-2 or TRBV6-3 with TRBJ2-3; no clear D. Between the trimmed V and J ends, which lost 8 bases and 4 bases, there was a span of 22 bases. The CDR3 has 16 amino acids. Germline V gene lookup returns CDR1 MNHEY and CDR2 SVGEGT. The chain's CDR3 is CASSSQSANLADTQYF. CDR3 coding DNA: TGTGCCAGCTCCTCGCAAAGCGCAAATTTGGCAGATACGCAGTATTTT.

V is TRBV24-1 and J is TRBJ1-5; D might be TRBD1 (6 bases). Looked up from germline, CDR1 is KGHDR and CDR2 is SFDVKD. The CDR3 is 14 amino acids. V lost 0 bases and J 7 bases, leaving 9 bases between the germline ends. The chain's CDR3 is CATSDLRGGQPQHF. Here the CDR3 DNA reads TGTGCCACCAGTGATTTGAGGGGGGGACAGCCCCAGCATTTT.

The gene calls are TRBV19 and TRBJ1-5; D uncertain. Germline CDR1 is LNHDA and CDR2 is SQIVND (reference sequence). The V end was cut by 6 bases, the J end by 3 bases, with 9 bases between. The CDR3 loop spans 13 amino acids. CDR3 region: CASRGSTNQPQHF. The CDR3 DNA reads as TGTGCCAGTAGGGGAAGTACCAATCAGCCCCAGCATTTT. The full variable domain, completed using reference TRBV19 and TRBJ1-5, is DGGITQSPKYLFRKEGQNVTLSCEQNLNHDAMYWYRQDPGQGLRLIYYSQIVNDFQKGDIAEGYSVSREKKESFPLTVTSAQKNPTAFYLCASRGSTNQPQHFGDGTRLSIL.

The V gene is TRBV24-1, the J gene TRBJ2-3; 14 bases are shared with TRBD2. The germline V gene has CDR1 KGHDR and CDR2 SFDVKD. The CDR3 contains 19 residues. V gave up 3 bases and J gave up 5 bases; unmatched junction bases: 12. CDR3 bases: TGTGCCACCAGTGATCCCTCCCCGGGACTAGCGGGAGATAAAGATACGCAGTATTTT. Protein sequence: CATSDPSPGLAGDKDTQYF.

The CDR3 DNA sequence: TGTGCCAGCAGTTTAAAGGAGGCCCTGGGGACCCAGTACTTC. Residues: CASSLKEALGTQYF. The rearrangement uses TRBV12-3 or TRBV12-4 and TRBJ2-5, with a possible D match to TRBD2 (5 bases). The CDR3 extends over 14 amino acids. V dropped 2 bases and J dropped 7 bases, with 14 bases sitting between them.

In nucleotides, the CDR3 is TGTGCCAGCAGCGACCGACGTCAGGGTCCCTACGAGCAGTACTTC. This gives the protein CASSDRRQGPYEQYF. The chain uses TRBV5-4 and TRBJ2-7, with D tentatively TRBD1 (5 bases). Trimming stripped 4 bases from V and 2 bases from J, with 16 bases between. This CDR3 is 15 amino acids long. Germline V lookup: CDR1 SGHNT, CDR2 YYREEE (reference sequence).

The chain combines TRBV6-2 or TRBV6-3 with TRBJ1-5; D is undetermined. Between the trimmed V and J ends, which lost 5 bases and 4 bases, there was a span of 12 bases. The CDR3 consists of 14 residues. Per germline, CDR1 MNHEY and CDR2 SVGEGT. The CDR3 spells CASSPIVGNQPQHF. In nucleotides, the CDR3 is TGTGCCAGCAGTCCCATAGTAGGAAATCAGCCCCAGCATTTT.

The V and J genes are TRBV20-1 and TRBJ2-5; a possible D gene is TRBD2 (5 bases). Germline CDR1 DFQATT, CDR2 SNEGSKA (reference sequence). Trimming took off 6 bases at V and 2 bases at J, with 16 bases between the two ends. The CDR3 is 14 residues long. CDR3 sequence: CSAPRTRHQETQYF. CDR3 DNA: TGCAGTGCACCTAGGACTCGTCATCAAGAGACCCAGTACTTC.

This clonotype showed up just once. This chain joins TRBV20-1 and TRBJ2-1, with 8 nucleotides matching TRBD2. The V and J ends lost 8 bases and 5 bases, in that order; junction bases with no gene match: 17. Germline CDR1 is DFQATT and CDR2 is SNEGSKA (reference sequence). There are 16 residues in the CDR3. In DNA form, the CDR3 reads TGCAGTCCCGGGGGGGACGACAGTATACTCAACAATGAGCAGTTCTTC. Translated: CSPGGDDSILNNEQFF.

The J gene is TRBJ1-1, the V gene TRBV19; D gene ambiguous. Trimming shortened V by 2 bases and J by 4 bases, and 14 bases separated the two germline ends. The CDR3 sequence is 15 residues long. CDR1 is LNHDA and CDR2 is SQIVND in the germline V gene (reference sequence). CDR3 nucleotides: TGTGCCAGTAGTATAATGGTAAGGGCCGTCACTGAAGCTTTCTTT. This sequence encodes CASSIMVRAVTEAFF. Full variable domain (remainder filled in from reference TRBV19 and TRBJ1-1): DGGITQSPKYLFRKEGQNVTLSCEQNLNHDAMYWYRQDPGQGLRLIYYSQIVNDFQKGDIAEGYSVSREKKESFPLTVTSAQKNPTAFYLCASSIMVRAVTEAFFGQGTRLTVV.

This chain links TRBV20-1 with TRBJ1-5, with 10 bases lining up with TRBD1. Germline assignment: CDR1 DFQATT and CDR2 SNEGSKA (reference sequence). CDR3 length equals 16 residues. J was trimmed by 3 bases and V by 6 bases; bases with no gene match: 11. The CDR3 loop is CSATARQGAINQPQHF. CDR3 sequence (DNA): TGCAGTGCCACCGCCCGACAGGGGGCAATCAATCAGCCCCAGCATTTT.

This chain uses TRBV11-2 with TRBJ2-2; possible D gene TRBD2, 5 bases. The CDR3 contains 13 residues. The V gene's germline CDR1 is SGHAT and CDR2 FQNNGV. Trimming pared 3 bases from V and 6 bases from J, leaving 8 bases between. CDR3 coding DNA: TGTGCCAGCAGCTTCGTCGGGGCCGGGGAGCTGTTTTTT. Translated, it gives CASSFVGAGELFF.

The CDR3 nucleotides are TGTGCCAGCAGCTTACTGGGGACCTCAGAGGTCGGGGAGCTGTTTTTT. Translation: CASSLLGTSEVGELFF. V and J are TRBV7-9 and TRBJ2-2; either TRBD1 or TRBD2 may supply D (5 bases each). This CDR3 is 16 amino acids long. Germline-derived CDR1 and CDR2 are SEHNR and FQNEAQ (reference sequence). The V end was cut by 2 bases, the J end by 7 bases, with 17 bases between.

This clonotype occurred a few times. The chain carries TRBV7-2 and TRBJ2-1; D call uncertain. Germline V gene data show CDR1 as SGHTA and CDR2 as FQGNSA. V was trimmed by 7 bases and J by 8 bases, leaving 0 bases between them. CDR3 length equals 8 residues. CDR3 protein: CASNEQFF. CDR3 DNA sequence: TGTGCCAGCAATGAGCAGTTCTTC.

The chain joins TRBV5-1 to TRBJ2-7, with TRBD2 matching 9 bases. Trimming took 8 bases from V and 6 from J; bases not matched to a gene: 12. The CDR3 has 14 amino acids. CDR1 is SGHRS and CDR2 is YFSETQ in the germline V gene. The CDR3 DNA follows: TGCGCCAGTGGAACCGGGACTAGCAGGACCGAGCAGTACTTC. Translating gives CASGTGTSRTEQYF.

The chain recombines TRBV7-2 with TRBJ2-7; D perhaps matches TRBD1 (5 bases). The germline V gene encodes CDR1 SGHTA and CDR2 FQGNSA. This CDR3 is 15 amino acids long. The germline V and J ends were trimmed by 1 base and 5 bases, with 15 bases remaining between them. The CDR3 sequence: CASSLGGPSRHEQYF. The CDR3 coding sequence is TGTGCCAGCAGCTTAGGGGGCCCTTCTCGTCACGAGCAGTACTTC.

This clonotype was picked up a small number of times. The J gene is TRBJ1-5, the V gene TRBV18; 10 bases fit TRBD1. The trim removed 3 bases at V and 5 bases at J, leaving 4 bases unmatched. Germline CDR1 is KGHSH and CDR2 is LQKENI. There are 15 residues in the CDR3. This chain's CDR3 is CASSPETGGDQPQHF. The CDR3 DNA sequence: TGTGCCAGCTCACCGGAGACAGGGGGCGATCAGCCCCAGCATTTT. Supplemented by reference TRBV18 and TRBJ1-5, the full variable domain reads NAGVMQNPRHLVRRRGQEARLRCSPMKGHSHVYWYRQLPEEGLKFMVYLQKENIIDESGMPKERFSAEFPKEGPSILRIQQVVRGDSAAYFCASSPETGGDQPQHFGDGTRLSIL.